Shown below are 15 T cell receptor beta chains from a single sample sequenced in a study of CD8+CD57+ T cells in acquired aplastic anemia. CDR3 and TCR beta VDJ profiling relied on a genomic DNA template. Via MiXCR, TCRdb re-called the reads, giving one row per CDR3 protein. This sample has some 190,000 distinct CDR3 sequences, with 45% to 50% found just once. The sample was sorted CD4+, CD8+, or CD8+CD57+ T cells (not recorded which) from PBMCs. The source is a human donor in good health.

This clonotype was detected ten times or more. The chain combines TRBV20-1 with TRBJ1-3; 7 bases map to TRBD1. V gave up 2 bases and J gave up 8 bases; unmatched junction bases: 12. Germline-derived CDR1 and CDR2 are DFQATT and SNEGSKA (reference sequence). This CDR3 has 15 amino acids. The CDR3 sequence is CSARFPRTGGHTIYF. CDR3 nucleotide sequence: TGCAGTGCTAGATTCCCCCGGACAGGCGGACACACCATATATTTT.

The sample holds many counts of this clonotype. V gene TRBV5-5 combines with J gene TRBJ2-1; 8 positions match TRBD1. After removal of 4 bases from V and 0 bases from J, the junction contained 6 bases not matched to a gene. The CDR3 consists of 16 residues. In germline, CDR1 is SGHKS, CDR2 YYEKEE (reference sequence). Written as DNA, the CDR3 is TGTGCCAGCAGCAGCAGGGGACAGGCCTCCTACAATGAGCAGTTCTTC. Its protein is CASSSRGQASYNEQFF.

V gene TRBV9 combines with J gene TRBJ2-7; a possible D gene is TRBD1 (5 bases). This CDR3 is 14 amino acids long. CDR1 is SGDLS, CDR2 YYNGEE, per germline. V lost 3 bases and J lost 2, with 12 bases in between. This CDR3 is CASSGTGPTYEQYF. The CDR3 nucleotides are TGTGCCAGCAGCGGAACAGGCCCTACCTACGAGCAGTACTTC.

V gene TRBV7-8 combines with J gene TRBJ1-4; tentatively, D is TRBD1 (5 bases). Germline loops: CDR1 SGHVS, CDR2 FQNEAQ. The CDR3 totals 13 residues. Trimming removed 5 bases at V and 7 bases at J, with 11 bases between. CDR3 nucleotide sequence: TGTGCCAGCAGCCGTACAGGTTTTGAAAAACTGTTTTTT. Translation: CASSRTGFEKLFF.

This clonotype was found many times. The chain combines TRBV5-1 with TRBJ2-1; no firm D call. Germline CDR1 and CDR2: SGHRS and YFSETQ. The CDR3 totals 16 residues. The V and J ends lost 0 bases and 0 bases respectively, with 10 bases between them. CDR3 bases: TGCGCCAGCAGCTTGGTTCCCCAGAGCTCCTACAATGAGCAGTTCTTC. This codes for CASSLVPQSSYNEQFF.

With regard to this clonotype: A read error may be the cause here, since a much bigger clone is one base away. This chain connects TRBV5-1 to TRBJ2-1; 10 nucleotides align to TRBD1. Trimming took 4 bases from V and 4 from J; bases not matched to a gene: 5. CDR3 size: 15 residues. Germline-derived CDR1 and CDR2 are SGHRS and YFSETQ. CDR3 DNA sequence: TGCGCCAGCAGCCGGGACAGGGGAATATACAATGAGCAGTTCTTC. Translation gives CASSRDRGIYNEQFF.

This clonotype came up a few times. The CDR3 DNA sequence: TGTGCCACCAGTGAAGGGCTCCGGGACAGTGAAGCTTTCTTT. Its protein product is CATSEGLRDSEAFF. The gene calls are TRBV24-1 and TRBJ1-1; 7 bases align to TRBD1. Per germline, CDR1 KGHDR and CDR2 SFDVKD. The CDR3 has 14 residues. V lost 4 bases, J lost 7 bases, and 8 bases stayed unmatched.

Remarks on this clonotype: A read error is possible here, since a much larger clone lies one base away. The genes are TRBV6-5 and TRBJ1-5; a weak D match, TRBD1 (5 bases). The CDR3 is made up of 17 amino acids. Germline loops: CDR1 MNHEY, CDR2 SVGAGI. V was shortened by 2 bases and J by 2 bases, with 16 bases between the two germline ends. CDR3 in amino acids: CASSYMVGVRGNQPQHF. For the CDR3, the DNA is TGTGCCAGCAGTTACATGGTGGGGGTAAGGGGCAATCAGCCCCAGCATTTT.

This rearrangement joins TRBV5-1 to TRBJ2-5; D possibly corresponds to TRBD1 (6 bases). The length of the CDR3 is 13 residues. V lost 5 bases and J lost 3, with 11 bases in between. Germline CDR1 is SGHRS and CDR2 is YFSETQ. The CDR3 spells CASRGRGEETQYF. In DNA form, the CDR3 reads TGCGCCAGCAGAGGCAGGGGTGAAGAGACCCAGTACTTC.

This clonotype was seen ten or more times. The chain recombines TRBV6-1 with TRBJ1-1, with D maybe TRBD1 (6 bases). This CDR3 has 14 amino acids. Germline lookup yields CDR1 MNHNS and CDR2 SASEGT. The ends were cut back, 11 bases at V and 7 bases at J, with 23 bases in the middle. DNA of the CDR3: TGTGCCGCATGTCCTCTATCCAGGGGACATGAAGCTTTCTTT. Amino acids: CAACPLSRGHEAFF.

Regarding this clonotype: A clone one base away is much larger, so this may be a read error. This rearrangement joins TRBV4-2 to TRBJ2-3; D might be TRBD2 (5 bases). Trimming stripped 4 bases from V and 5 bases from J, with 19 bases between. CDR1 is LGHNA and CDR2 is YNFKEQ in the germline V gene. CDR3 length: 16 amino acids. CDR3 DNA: TGTGCCAGCAGCCCGAGCGGAGCCCAAGTCGGAGATACGCAGTATTTT. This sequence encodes CASSPSGAQVGDTQYF.

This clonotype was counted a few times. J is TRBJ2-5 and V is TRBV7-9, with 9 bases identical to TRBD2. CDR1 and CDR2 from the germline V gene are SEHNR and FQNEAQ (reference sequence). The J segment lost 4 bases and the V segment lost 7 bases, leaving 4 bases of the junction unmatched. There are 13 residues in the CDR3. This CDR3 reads CASMGAGGETQYF. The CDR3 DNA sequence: TGTGCCAGCATGGGAGCGGGAGGAGAGACCCAGTACTTC.

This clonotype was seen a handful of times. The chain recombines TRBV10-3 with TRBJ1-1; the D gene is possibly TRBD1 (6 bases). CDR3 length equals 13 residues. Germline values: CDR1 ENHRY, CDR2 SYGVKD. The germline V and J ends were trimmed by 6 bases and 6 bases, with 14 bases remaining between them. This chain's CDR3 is CAIRETGSSEAFF. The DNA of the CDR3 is TGTGCCATCAGGGAGACAGGCTCATCTGAAGCTTTCTTT.

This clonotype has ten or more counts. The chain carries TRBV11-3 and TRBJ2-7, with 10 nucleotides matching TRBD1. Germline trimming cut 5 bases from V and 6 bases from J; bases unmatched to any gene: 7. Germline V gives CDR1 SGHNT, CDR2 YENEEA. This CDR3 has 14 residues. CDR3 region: CASSPDRGAGEQYF. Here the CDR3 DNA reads TGTGCCAGCAGCCCGGACAGGGGGGCTGGCGAGCAGTACTTC.

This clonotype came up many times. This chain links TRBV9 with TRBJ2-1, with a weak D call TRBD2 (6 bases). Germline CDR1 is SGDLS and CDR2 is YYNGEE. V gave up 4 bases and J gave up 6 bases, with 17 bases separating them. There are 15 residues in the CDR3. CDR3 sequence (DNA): TGTGCCAGCAGCTCCATGGGGCGGGATGGCAATGAGCAGTTCTTC. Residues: CASSSMGRDGNEQFF.